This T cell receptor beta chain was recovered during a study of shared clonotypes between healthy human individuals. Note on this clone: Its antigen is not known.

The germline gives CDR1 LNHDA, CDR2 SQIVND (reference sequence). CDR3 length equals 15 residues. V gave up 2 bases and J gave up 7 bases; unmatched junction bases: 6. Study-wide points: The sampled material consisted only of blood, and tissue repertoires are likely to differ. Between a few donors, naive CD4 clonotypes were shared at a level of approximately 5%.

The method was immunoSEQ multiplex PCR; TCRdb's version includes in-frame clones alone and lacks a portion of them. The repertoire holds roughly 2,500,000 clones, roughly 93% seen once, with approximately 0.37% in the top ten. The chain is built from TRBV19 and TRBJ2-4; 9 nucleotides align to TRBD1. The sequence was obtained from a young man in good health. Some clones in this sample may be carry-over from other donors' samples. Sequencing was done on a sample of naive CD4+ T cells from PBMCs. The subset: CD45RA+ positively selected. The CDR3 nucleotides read TGTGCCAGTAGTATAAGGACAGGGGAGAGGAACATTCAGTACTTC. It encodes CASSIRTGERNIQYF.